The 8 T cell receptor beta chains below come from one sample, sequenced in a study of T cell responses to AZD1222 COVID-19 vaccine. Data came from immunoSEQ multiplex PCR; TCRdb stores just in-frame clones and leaves some out. In the table there are about 110,000 clones, 87% of which are singletons. The specimen was peripheral blood, collected on day 0 of AZD1222 vaccination. These receptors came from an adult in good health.

This clone was found once. The chain is built from TRBV2 and TRBJ2-3, with 13 bases identical to TRBD2. From germline, CDR1 is SNHLY and CDR2 FYNNEI. The CDR3 length is 15 residues. V shed 9 bases and J 5 bases; nucleotides not matched to a gene: 8. CDR3 DNA sequence: TGTGCCAGTTCTGGACTAGCGGGAGAGGGAGATACGCAGTATTTT. This gives the protein CASSGLAGEGDTQYF.

This sequence joins TRBV3-1 (or the pseudogene TRBV3-2) and TRBJ2-7; TRBD2 matches at 7 bases. V lost 5 bases and J lost 0; bases outside the gene matches: 7. The CDR3 covers 15 residues. The germline CDR1 and CDR2 sequences are LGHDT and YNNKEL (reference sequence). DNA of the CDR3: TGTGCCAGCAGCTCTCGAGGCGGGAGCTCCTACGAGCAGTACTTC. Protein sequence: CASSSRGGSSYEQYF.

J is TRBJ1-3 and V is TRBV9, with 11 bases identical to TRBD1. CDR1 SGDLS and CDR2 YYNGEE come from the germline V gene. This CDR3 comprises 15 residues. The V gene end was trimmed by 7 bases and the J gene end by 6 bases; junction bases not matched to a gene: 9. The CDR3 loop is CASSSGTGGPNTIYF. The CDR3 region has the DNA TGTGCCAGCTCTTCCGGGACAGGGGGTCCAAACACCATATATTTT.

The chain links TRBV6-6 to TRBJ2-5, with 16 bases identical to TRBD2. V lost 6 bases to trimming and J lost 2 bases; unmatched junction nucleotides: 12. The length of the CDR3 is 19 residues. Germline assignment: CDR1 MNHNY and CDR2 SVGAGI (reference sequence). The CDR3 here is CASSLRPGLAGGRQETQYF. In nucleotides, the CDR3 is TGTGCCAGCAGCTTAAGACCGGGACTAGCGGGGGGGAGACAAGAGACCCAGTACTTC.

The chain joins TRBV4-3 to TRBJ1-2; D remains unclear. V was trimmed by 5 bases and J by 2 bases, leaving 15 bases between them. The CDR3 is 15 amino acids. The germline CDR1 and CDR2 sequences are LGHNA and YSLEER. CDR3 sequence (DNA): TGCGCCAGCAGCTACCGAGGACGGATCAACTATGGCTACACCTTC. Protein: CASSYRGRINYGYTF.

The J gene is TRBJ2-3, the V gene TRBV6-2 or TRBV6-3; 9 bases agree with TRBD2. This CDR3 has 14 residues. Trimming at V came to 3 bases and at J to 5 bases, leaving 3 bases not matched to a gene. Germline CDR1 reads MNHEY; CDR2 reads SVGEGT. CDR3 protein: CASSYSTSGDTQYF. CDR3 coding DNA: TGTGCCAGCAGTTATTCGACTAGCGGAGATACGCAGTATTTT.

The V and J genes are TRBV5-1 and TRBJ2-7; TRBD1 aligns across 9 bases. Germline assignment: CDR1 SGHRS and CDR2 YFSETQ. The CDR3 has 17 amino acids. V gave up 2 bases and J gave up 0 bases; unmatched junction bases: 9. CDR3 bases: TGCGCCAGCAGCTTAACAGGGGGCTCTTCAAGCTCCTACGAGCAGTACTTC. Amino acid sequence: CASSLTGGSSSSYEQYF.

The chain uses TRBV10-3 and TRBJ2-4; D gene ambiguous. This CDR3 is built from 13 residues. The V gene lost 3 bases and the J gene lost 3 bases, with 6 bases spanning the gap. The germline gives CDR1 ENHRY, CDR2 SYGVKD. CDR3: CAISESGKNIQYF. The DNA of the CDR3 is TGTGCCATCAGTGAATCAGGCAAAAACATTCAGTACTTC.